A selection of T cell receptor beta chains follows, all from one sample in a study of memory CD4+ T cells and cytomegalovirus serostatus. Libraries were prepared by immunoSEQ multiplex PCR; TCRdb keeps only in-frame clonotypes and omits some of them. The table records about 41,000 clones, approximately 80% of them present only once. The specimen was memory CD4+ T cells from blood. Receptors originate from an adult in good health and CMV-seronegative. CDR3s include the opening cysteine and the closing phenylalanine or tryptophan. D genes are given only for firm matches. A clone size is listed for some rows: how often the clone was seen (once, few, many), or a class if it is expanded.

CDR3 length: 15
D gene: NA
J gene: TRBJ2-7
clone size: medium-sized
V gene: TRBV5-4
CDR3 protein: CASSLGSRGSYEQYF
CDR3 DNA: TGTGCCAGCAGCTTGGGGAGCAGGGGATCCTACGAGCAGTACTTC

CDR3 length: 16
D gene: TRBD2
J gene: TRBJ2-7
clone size: NA
V gene: TRBV7-2
CDR3 protein: CASSLRAGGGSYEQYF
CDR3 DNA: TGTGCCAGCAGCTTACGGGCTGGGGGGGGCTCCTACGAGCAGTACTTC

CDR3 length: 15
D gene: TRBD1
J gene: TRBJ2-7
clone size: NA
V gene: TRBV9
CDR3 protein: CASSVGTGGITEQYF
CDR3 DNA: TGTGCCAGCAGCGTGGGGACAGGGGGAATCACCGAGCAGTACTTC

CDR3 length: 11
D gene: NA
J gene: TRBJ1-2
clone size: NA
V gene: TRBV28
CDR3 protein: CASRLGESYTF
CDR3 DNA: TGTGCCAGCAGACTAGGGGAGAGCTACACCTTC

CDR3 length: 15
D gene: NA
J gene: TRBJ2-7
clone size: NA
V gene: TRBV6-6
CDR3 protein: CASSPTRGPSYEQYF
CDR3 DNA: TGTGCCAGCAGCCCCACGAGAGGGCCCTCCTACGAGCAGTACTTC

CDR3 length: 15
D gene: NA
J gene: TRBJ2-3
clone size: NA
V gene: TRBV7-2
CDR3 protein: CASSLALLVADTQYF
CDR3 DNA: TGTGCCAGCAGCTTAGCGCTGCTAGTAGCAGATACGCAGTATTTT

CDR3 length: 13
D gene: NA
J gene: TRBJ2-2
clone size: NA
V gene: TRBV7-7
CDR3 protein: CASRQENTGELFF
CDR3 DNA: TGTGCTAGCCGGCAGGAGAACACCGGGGAGCTGTTTTTT

CDR3 length: 12
D gene: NA
J gene: TRBJ2-5
clone size: NA
V gene: TRBV29-1
CDR3 protein: CSAKRRTETQYF
CDR3 DNA: TGCAGCGCAAAGCGGAGAACAGAGACCCAGTACTTC

CDR3 length: 18
D gene: TRBD1
J gene: TRBJ1-5
clone size: NA
V gene: TRBV7-2
CDR3 protein: CASSPAPYRGRGNQPQHF
CDR3 DNA: TGTGCCAGCAGCCCAGCCCCCTACAGGGGGCGAGGCAATCAGCCCCAGCATTTT

CDR3 length: 16
D gene: TRBD2
J gene: TRBJ2-3
clone size: NA
V gene: TRBV7-2
CDR3 protein: CASSLAGTSVVNTQYF
CDR3 DNA: TGTGCCAGCAGCTTAGCAGGGACTAGCGTGGTGAATACGCAGTATTTT

CDR3 length: 15
D gene: TRBD1
J gene: TRBJ1-2
clone size: NA
V gene: TRBV28
CDR3 protein: CASRTTGGLGYGYTF
CDR3 DNA: TGTGCCAGCAGAACTACAGGGGGTCTTGGTTATGGCTACACCTTC

CDR3 length: 14
D gene: TRBD2
J gene: TRBJ2-5
clone size: NA
V gene: TRBV7-2
CDR3 protein: CASSSNLAGETQYF
CDR3 DNA: TGTGCCAGCAGCTCAAATCTAGCGGGAGAGACCCAGTACTTC

CDR3 length: 13
D gene: NA
J gene: TRBJ1-1
clone size: NA
V gene: TRBV7-2
CDR3 protein: CASSLDGDPEAFF
CDR3 DNA: TGTGCCAGCAGCTTAGATGGGGACCCTGAAGCTTTCTTT

CDR3 length: 12
D gene: NA
J gene: TRBJ1-1
clone size: NA
V gene: TRBV30
CDR3 protein: CAWSPRAGEAFF
CDR3 DNA: TGTGCCTGGAGTCCCCGGGCAGGGGAAGCTTTCTTT

CDR3 length: 16
D gene: NA
J gene: TRBJ2-1
clone size: NA
V gene: TRBV28
CDR3 protein: CASSFESYYSYNEQFF
CDR3 DNA: TGTGCCAGCAGTTTTGAATCATACTACTCCTACAATGAGCAGTTCTTC

CDR3 length: 16
D gene: NA
J gene: TRBJ2-2
clone size: NA
V gene: TRBV4-1
CDR3 protein: CASSQDAGLNTGELFF
CDR3 DNA: TGCGCCAGCAGCCAAGATGCCGGGTTGAACACCGGGGAGCTGTTTTTT

CDR3 length: 13
D gene: NA
J gene: TRBJ2-2
clone size: NA
V gene: TRBV28
CDR3 protein: CANNDPNTGELFF
CDR3 DNA: TGTGCCAACAACGACCCGAACACCGGGGAGCTGTTTTTT

CDR3 length: 11
D gene: NA
J gene: TRBJ2-7
clone size: NA
V gene: TRBV29-1
CDR3 protein: CSVEELTEQYF
CDR3 DNA: TGCAGCGTTGAAGAGCTTACCGAGCAGTACTTC

CDR3 length: 14
D gene: NA
J gene: TRBJ2-3
clone size: NA
V gene: TRBV30
CDR3 protein: CVSRPRTLTDTQYF
CDR3 DNA: TGTGTCTCACGGCCACGGACACTCACAGATACGCAGTATTTT

CDR3 length: 14
D gene: NA
J gene: TRBJ1-3
clone size: NA
V gene: TRBV28
CDR3 protein: CASGKGSRGNTIYF
CDR3 DNA: TGTGCCAGCGGTAAAGGGAGCAGGGGAAACACCATATATTTT

CDR3 length: 14
D gene: NA
J gene: TRBJ1-2
clone size: once
V gene: TRBV28
CDR3 protein: CASSFQQQNYGYTF
CDR3 DNA: TGTGCCAGCAGTTTTCAACAACAGAACTATGGCTACACCTTC

CDR3 length: 12
D gene: TRBD2
J gene: TRBJ2-7
clone size: NA
V gene: TRBV11-2
CDR3 protein: CASSPEASGAYF
CDR3 DNA: TGTGCCAGCAGCCCGGAGGCTAGCGGGGCTTACTTC

CDR3 length: 14
D gene: TRBD2
J gene: TRBJ2-2
clone size: once
V gene: TRBV28
CDR3 protein: CATQRLAGTGELFF
CDR3 DNA: TGTGCCACCCAGCGACTAGCGGGTACCGGGGAGCTGTTTTTT

CDR3 length: 14
D gene: NA
J gene: TRBJ2-6
clone size: NA
V gene: TRBV4-3
CDR3 protein: CASSQTVGANVLTF
CDR3 DNA: TGCGCCAGCAGCCAAACCGTTGGGGCCAACGTCCTGACTTTC